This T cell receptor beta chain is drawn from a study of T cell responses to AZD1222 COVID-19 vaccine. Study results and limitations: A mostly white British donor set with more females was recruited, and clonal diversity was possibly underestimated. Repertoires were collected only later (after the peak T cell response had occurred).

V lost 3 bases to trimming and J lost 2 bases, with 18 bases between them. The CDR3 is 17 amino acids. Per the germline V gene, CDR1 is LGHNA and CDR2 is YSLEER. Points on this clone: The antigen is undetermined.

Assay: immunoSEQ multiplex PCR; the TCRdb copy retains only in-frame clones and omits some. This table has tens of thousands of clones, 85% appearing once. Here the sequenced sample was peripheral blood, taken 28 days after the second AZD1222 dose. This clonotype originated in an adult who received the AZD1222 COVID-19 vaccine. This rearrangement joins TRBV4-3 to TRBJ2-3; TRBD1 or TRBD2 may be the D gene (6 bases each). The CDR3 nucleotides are TGCGCCAGCAGCCATAGTATTAGGGGGGAAGACACAGATACGCAGTATTTT. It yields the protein CASSHSIRGEDTDTQYF.